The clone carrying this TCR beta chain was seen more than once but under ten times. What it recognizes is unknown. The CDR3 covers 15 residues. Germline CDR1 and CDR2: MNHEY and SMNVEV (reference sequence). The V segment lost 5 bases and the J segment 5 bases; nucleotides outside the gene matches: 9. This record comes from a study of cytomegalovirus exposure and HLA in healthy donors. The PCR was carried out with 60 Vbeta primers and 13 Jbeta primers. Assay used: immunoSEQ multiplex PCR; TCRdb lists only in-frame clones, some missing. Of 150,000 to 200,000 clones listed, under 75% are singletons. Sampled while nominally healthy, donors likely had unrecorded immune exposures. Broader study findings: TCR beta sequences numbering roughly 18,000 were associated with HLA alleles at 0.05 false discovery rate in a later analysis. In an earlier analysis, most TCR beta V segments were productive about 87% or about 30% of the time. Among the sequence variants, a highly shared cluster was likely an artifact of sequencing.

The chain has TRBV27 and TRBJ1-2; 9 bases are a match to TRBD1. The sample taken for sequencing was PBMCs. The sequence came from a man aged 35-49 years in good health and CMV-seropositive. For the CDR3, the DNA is TGTGCCAGCAGTCCCTTCACAGGGGGCGATTATGGCTACACCTTC. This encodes CASSPFTGGDYGYTF.